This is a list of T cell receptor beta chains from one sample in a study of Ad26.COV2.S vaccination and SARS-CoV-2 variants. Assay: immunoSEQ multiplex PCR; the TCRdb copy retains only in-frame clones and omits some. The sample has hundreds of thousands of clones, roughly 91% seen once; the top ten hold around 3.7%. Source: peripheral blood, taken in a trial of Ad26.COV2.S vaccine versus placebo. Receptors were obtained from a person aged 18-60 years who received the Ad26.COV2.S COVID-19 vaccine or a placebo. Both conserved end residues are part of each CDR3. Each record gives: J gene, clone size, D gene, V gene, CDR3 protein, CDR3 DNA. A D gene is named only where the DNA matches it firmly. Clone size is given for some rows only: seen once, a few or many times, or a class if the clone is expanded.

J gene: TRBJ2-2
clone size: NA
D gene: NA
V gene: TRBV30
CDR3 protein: CAWSVGNTGELFF
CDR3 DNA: TGTGCCTGGAGTGTGGGTAACACCGGGGAGCTGTTTTTT

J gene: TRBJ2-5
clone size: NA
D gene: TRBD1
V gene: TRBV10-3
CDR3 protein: CAISGTGSGETQYF
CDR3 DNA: TGTGCCATCTCAGGGACAGGGTCAGGAGAGACCCAGTACTTC

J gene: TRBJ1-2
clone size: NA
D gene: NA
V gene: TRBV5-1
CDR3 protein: CASSLKGLGYTF
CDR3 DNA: TGCGCCAGCAGCTTGAAAGGTTTGGGCTACACCTTC

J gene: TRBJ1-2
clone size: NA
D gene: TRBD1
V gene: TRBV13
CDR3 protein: CASSSLSDRFNYGYTF
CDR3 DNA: TGTGCCAGCAGCTCGCTATCGGACAGGTTCAACTATGGCTACACCTTC

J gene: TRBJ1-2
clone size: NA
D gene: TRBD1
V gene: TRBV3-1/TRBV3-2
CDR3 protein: CASSRDSHYGYTF
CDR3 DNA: TGTGCCAGCAGCCGGGACAGCCACTATGGCTACACCTTC

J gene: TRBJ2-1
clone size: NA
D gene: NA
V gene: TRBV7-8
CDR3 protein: CASSLKRQGSYNEQFF
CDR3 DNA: TGTGCCAGCAGCTTAAAGCGGCAGGGGTCCTACAATGAGCAGTTCTTC

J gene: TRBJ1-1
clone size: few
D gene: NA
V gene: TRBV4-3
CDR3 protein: CASSLRWGAGTEAFF
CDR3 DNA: TGCGCCAGCAGCCTAAGGTGGGGCGCGGGCACTGAAGCTTTCTTT

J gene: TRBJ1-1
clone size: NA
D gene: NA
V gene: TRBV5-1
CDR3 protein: CASTPGSELNTEAFF
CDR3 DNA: TGCGCCAGCACCCCAGGTTCAGAATTGAACACTGAAGCTTTCTTT

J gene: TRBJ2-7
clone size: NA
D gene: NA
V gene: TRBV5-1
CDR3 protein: CASSLGSGLGEQYF
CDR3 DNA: TGCGCCAGCAGCTTGGGGTCAGGGTTGGGCGAGCAGTACTTC

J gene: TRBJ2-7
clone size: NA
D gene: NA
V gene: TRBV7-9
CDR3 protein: CASSLVSGFEQYF
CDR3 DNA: TGTGCCAGCAGCTTAGTGAGCGGGTTTGAGCAGTACTTC

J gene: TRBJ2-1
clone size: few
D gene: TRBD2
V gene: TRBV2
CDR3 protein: CASSERTSSNEQFF
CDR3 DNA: TGTGCCAGCAGTGAACGGACTAGCAGTAATGAGCAGTTCTTC

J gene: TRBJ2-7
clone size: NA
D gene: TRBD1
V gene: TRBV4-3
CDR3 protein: CASSQERTGVREQYF
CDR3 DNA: TGCGCCAGCAGCCAAGAAAGGACAGGGGTCCGCGAGCAGTACTTC

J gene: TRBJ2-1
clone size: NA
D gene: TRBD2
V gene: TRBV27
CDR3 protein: CASSPHSGGEWRENEQFF
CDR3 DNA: TGTGCCAGCAGTCCCCATTCGGGGGGGGAGTGGAGAGAGAATGAGCAGTTCTTC